This TCR beta chain was found in a study of T cell changes during pregnancy in multiple sclerosis. Clones were sequenced by immunoSEQ multiplex PCR, and TCRdb holds only the in-frame ones, with some missing. Among 30,000 or so clones listed, approximately 94% were seen once. CDR1 is SGHRS, CDR2 YFSETQ, per germline. The V gene end was trimmed by 3 bases and the J gene end by 2 bases; junction bases not matched to a gene: 9. The CDR3 runs 17 residues. The receptor was isolated from a female donor with multiple sclerosis, enrolled in a pregnancy study. Sequencing was performed on CD4+ T cells from peripheral blood mononuclear cells, taken after pregnancy. The gene calls are TRBV5-1 and TRBJ2-5, with 11 nucleotides matching TRBD2. CDR3 protein: CASSSQRLAGRQETQYF. DNA for the CDR3: TGCGCCAGCAGCTCCCAAAGACTAGCGGGGCGACAAGAGACCCAGTACTTC.